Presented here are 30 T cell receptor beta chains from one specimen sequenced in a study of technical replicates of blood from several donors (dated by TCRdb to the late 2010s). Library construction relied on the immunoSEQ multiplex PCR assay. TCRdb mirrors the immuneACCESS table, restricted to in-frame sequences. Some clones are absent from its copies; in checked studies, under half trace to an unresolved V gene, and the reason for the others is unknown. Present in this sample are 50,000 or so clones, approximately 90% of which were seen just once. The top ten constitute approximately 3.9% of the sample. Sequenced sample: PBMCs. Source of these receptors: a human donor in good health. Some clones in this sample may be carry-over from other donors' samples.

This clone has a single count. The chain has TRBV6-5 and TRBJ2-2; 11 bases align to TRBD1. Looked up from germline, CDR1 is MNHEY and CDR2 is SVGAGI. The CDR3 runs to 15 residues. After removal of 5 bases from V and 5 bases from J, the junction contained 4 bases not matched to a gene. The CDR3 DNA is TGTGCCAGCAGTCTACGGGACAGGGGGACCGGGGAGCTGTTTTTT. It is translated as CASSLRDRGTGELFF.

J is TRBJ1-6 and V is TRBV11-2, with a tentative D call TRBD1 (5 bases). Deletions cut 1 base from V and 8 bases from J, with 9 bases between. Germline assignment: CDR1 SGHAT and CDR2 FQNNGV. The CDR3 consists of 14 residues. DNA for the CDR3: TGTGCCAGCAGCTTAGCAGGGATCGATTCACCCCTCCACTTT. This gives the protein CASSLAGIDSPLHF.

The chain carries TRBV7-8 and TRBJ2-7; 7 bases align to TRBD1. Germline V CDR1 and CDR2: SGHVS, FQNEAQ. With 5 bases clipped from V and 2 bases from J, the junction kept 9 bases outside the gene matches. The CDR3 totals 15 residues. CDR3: CASSPGVGTAYEQYF. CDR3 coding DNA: TGTGCCAGCAGCCCCGGCGTAGGGACAGCCTACGAGCAGTACTTC.

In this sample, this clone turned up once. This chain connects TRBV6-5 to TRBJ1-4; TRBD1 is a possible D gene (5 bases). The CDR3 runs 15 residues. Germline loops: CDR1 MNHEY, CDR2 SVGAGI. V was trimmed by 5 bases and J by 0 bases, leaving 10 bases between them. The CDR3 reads CASSLQVATNEKLFF. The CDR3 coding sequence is TGTGCCAGCAGTCTACAGGTCGCAACTAATGAAAAACTGTTTTTT.

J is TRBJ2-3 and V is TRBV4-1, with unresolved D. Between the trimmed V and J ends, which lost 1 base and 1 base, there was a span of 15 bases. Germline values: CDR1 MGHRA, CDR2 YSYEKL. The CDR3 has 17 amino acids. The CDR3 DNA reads TGCGCCAGCAGCCAAGGCACAAGCGACCCGGGCACAGATACGCAGTATTTT. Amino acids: CASSQGTSDPGTDTQYF.

CDR3 loop: CASSQGPGTDTQYF. The CDR3 DNA reads as TGCGCCAGCAGCCAAGGTCCAGGGACAGATACGCAGTATTTT. The chain has TRBV4-1 and TRBJ2-3; tentatively, D is TRBD1 (5 bases). Germline CDR1 reads MGHRA; CDR2 reads YSYEKL. The CDR3 is 14 residues long. Trimming took 1 base from V and 3 from J, leaving 8 bases between them.

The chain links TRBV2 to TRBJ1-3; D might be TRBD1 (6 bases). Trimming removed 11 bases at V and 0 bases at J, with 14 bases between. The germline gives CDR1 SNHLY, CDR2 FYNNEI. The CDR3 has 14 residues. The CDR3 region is CASTGGLSGNTIYF. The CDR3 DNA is TGTGCCTCAACGGGGGGCCTCTCTGGAAACACCATATATTTT.

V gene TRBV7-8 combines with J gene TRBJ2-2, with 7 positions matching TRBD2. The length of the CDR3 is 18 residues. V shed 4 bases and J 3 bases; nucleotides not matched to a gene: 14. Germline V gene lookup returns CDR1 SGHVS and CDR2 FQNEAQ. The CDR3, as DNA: TGTGCCAGCAGCTGGAAACTAGCGCAAAAGGGCGACACCGGGGAGCTGTTTTTT. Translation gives CASSWKLAQKGDTGELFF.

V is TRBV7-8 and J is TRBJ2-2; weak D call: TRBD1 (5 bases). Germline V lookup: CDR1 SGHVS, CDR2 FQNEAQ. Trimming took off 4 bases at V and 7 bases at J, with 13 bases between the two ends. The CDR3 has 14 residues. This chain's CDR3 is CASSSPQGGGELFF. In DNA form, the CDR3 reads TGTGCCAGCAGCTCCCCGCAGGGTGGCGGGGAGCTGTTTTTT.

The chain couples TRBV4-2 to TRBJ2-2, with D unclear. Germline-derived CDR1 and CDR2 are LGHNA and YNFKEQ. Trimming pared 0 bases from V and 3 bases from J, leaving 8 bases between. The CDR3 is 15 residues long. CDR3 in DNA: TGTGCCAGCAGCCAAGATCGGTTCTACACCGGGGAGCTGTTTTTT. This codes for CASSQDRFYTGELFF.

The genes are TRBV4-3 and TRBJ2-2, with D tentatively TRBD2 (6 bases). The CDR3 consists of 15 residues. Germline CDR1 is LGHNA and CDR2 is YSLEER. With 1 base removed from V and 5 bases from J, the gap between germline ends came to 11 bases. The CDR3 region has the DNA TGCGCCAGCAGCCAAGTAGGGACTGATACCGGGGAGCTGTTTTTT. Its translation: CASSQVGTDTGELFF.

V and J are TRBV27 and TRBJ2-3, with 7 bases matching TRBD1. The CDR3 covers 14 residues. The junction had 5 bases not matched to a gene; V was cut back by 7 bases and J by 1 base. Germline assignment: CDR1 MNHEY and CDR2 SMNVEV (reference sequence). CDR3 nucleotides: TGTGCCAGCAAACAGGGGCCACGCACAGATACGCAGTATTTT. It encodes CASKQGPRTDTQYF.

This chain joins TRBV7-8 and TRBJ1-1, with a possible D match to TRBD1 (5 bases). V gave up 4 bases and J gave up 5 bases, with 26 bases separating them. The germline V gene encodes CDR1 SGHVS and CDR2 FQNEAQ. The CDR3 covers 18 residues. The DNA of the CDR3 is TGTGCCAGCAGCTCACAGTCGCTTCATTGGGGCGGATTGACTGAAGCTTTCTTT. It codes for CASSSQSLHWGGLTEAFF.

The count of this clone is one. CDR3 loop: CASRDILAGEAHEQFF. Here the CDR3 DNA reads TGCGCCAGCAGAGATATACTAGCGGGAGAGGCCCATGAGCAGTTCTTC. The chain recombines TRBV10-2 with TRBJ2-1, with TRBD2 identical over 11 bases. The V segment lost 6 bases and the J segment 8 bases; nucleotides outside the gene matches: 12. Germline V gives CDR1 WSHSY, CDR2 SAAADI. The CDR3 spans 16 residues.

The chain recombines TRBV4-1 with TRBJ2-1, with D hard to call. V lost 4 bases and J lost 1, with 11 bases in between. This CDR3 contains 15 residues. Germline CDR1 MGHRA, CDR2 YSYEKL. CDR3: CASSLAAASYNEQFF. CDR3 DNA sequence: TGCGCCAGCAGCCTTGCGGCAGCTTCCTACAATGAGCAGTTCTTC.

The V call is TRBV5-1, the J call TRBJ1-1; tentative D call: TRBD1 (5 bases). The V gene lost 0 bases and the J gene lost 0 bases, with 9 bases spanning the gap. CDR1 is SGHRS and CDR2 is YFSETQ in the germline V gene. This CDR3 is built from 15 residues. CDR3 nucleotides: TGCGCCAGCAGCTTGGGGGGGGTAATGAACACTGAAGCTTTCTTT. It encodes CASSLGGVMNTEAFF.

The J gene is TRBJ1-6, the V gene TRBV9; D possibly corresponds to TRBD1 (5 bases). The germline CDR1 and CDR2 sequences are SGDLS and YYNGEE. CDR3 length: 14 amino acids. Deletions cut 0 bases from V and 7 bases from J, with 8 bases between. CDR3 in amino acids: CASSVEGINSPLHF. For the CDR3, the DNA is TGTGCCAGCAGCGTAGAGGGGATCAATTCACCCCTCCACTTT.

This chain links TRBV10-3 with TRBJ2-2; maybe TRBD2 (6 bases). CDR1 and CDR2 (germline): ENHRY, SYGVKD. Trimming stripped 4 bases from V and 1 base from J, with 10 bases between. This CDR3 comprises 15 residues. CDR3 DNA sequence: TGTGCCATCAGTGGGGGGACTGGGAACACCGGGGAGCTGTTTTTT. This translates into CAISGGTGNTGELFF.

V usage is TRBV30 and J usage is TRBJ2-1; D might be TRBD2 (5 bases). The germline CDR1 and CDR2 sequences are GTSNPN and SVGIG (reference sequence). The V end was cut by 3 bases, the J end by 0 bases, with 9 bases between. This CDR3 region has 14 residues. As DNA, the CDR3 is TGTGCCTGGAGCCAGCTAGCCTCCTACAATGAGCAGTTCTTC. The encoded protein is CAWSQLASYNEQFF.

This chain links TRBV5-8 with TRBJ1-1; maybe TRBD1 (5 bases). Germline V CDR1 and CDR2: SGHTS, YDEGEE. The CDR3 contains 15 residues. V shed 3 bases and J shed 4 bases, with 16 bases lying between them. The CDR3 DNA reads TGTGCCAGCAGCTCGGCCCAGGGTTTCAGCACTGAAGCTTTCTTT. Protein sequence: CASSSAQGFSTEAFF.

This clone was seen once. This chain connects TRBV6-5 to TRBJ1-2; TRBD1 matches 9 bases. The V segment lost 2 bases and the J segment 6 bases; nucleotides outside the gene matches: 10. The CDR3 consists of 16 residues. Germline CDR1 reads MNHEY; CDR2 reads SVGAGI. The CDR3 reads CASSYDRDRDVDGYTF. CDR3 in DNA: TGTGCCAGCAGTTACGATAGGGACAGGGATGTCGATGGCTACACCTTC.

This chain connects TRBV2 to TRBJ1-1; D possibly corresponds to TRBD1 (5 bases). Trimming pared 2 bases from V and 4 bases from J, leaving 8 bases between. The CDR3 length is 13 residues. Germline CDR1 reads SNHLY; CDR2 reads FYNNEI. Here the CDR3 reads CASSERGGTEAFF. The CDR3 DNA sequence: TGTGCCAGCAGTGAAAGGGGAGGCACTGAAGCTTTCTTT. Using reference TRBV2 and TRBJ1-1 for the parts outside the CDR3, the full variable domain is EPEVTQTPSHQVTQMGQEVILRCVPISNHLYFYWYRQILGQKVEFLVSFYNNEISEKSEIFDDQFSVERPDGSNFTLKIRSTKLEDSAMYFCASSERGGTEAFFGQGTRLTVV.

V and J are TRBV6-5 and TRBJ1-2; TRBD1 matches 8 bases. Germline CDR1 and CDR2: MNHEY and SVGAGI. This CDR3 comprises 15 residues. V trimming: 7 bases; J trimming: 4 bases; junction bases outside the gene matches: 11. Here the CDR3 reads CASTPTGTGRYGYTF. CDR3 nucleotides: TGTGCCAGCACGCCAACCGGGACAGGCCGCTATGGCTACACCTTC.

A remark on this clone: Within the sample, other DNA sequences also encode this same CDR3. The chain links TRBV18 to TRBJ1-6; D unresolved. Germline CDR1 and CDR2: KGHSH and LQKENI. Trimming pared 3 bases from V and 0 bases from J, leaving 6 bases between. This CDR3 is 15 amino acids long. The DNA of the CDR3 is TGTGCCAGCTCACCCGCGAGCTCCTATAATTCACCCCTCCACTTT. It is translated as CASSPASSYNSPLHF.

The CDR3 is CASSPGGSHSPLHF. The CDR3 bases are TGTGCCAGCAGCCCCGGCGGGAGCCATTCACCCCTCCACTTT. This chain uses TRBV7-9 with TRBJ1-6; no firm D call. Germline V gene lookup returns CDR1 SEHNR and CDR2 FQNEAQ (reference sequence). Deletions cut 5 bases from V and 8 bases from J, with 13 bases between. The CDR3 is 14 residues long.

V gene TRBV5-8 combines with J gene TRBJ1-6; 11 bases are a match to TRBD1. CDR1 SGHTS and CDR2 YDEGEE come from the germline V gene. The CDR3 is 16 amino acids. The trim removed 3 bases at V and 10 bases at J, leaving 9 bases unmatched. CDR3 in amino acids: CASSSLGQGAESPLHF. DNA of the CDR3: TGTGCCAGCAGCTCGCTAGGACAGGGGGCAGAATCACCCCTCCACTTT.

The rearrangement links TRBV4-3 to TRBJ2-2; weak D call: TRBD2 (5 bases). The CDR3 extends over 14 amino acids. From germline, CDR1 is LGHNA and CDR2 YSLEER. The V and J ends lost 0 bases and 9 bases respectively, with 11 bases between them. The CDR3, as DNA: TGCGCCAGCAGCCAAGATTACGAGGGCCGGGAGCTGTTTTTT. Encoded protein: CASSQDYEGRELFF.

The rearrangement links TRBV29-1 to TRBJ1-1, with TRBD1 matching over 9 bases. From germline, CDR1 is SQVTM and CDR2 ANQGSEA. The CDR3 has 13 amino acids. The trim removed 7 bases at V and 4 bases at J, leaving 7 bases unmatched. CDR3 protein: CSGIQGAATEAFF. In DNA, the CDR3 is TGCAGCGGAATACAGGGGGCGGCCACTGAAGCTTTCTTT. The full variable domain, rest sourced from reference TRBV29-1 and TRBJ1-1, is SAVISQKPSRDICQRGTSLTIQCQVDSQVTMMFWYRQQPGQSLTLIATANQGSEATYESGFVIDKFPISRPNLTFSTLTVSNMSPEDSSIYLCSGIQGAATEAFFGQGTRLTVV.

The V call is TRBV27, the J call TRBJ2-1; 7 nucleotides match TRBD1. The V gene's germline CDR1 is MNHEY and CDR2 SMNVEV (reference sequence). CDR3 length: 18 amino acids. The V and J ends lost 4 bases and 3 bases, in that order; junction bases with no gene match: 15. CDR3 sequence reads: CASSSDPTGVPRYNEQFF. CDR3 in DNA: TGTGCCAGCAGTTCCGACCCTACAGGGGTCCCACGCTACAATGAGCAGTTCTTC.

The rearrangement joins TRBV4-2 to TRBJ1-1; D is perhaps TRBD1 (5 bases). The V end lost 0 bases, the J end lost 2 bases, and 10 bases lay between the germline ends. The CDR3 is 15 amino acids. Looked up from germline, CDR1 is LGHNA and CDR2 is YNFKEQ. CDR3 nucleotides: TGTGCCAGCAGCCAAGAGGAGGGGCGTAACACTGAAGCTTTCTTT. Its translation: CASSQEEGRNTEAFF.